A selection of T cell receptor beta chains follows, all from one sample in a study of shared clonotypes between healthy human individuals. Assay: immunoSEQ multiplex PCR; the TCRdb copy retains only in-frame clones and omits some. This sample carries some 1.5 million clones, nearly 99% of them seen once, and the ten largest clones take approximately 0.44%. Sequences were obtained from naive CD4+ T cells sorted from blood. The receptor source for this set is a man aged 30 to 45 in good health. CDR3s include the opening cysteine and the closing phenylalanine or tryptophan. Fields, in order: J gene, D gene, V gene, clone size, CDR3 protein, CDR3 DNA. D genes are given only for firm matches. A clone size is listed for some rows: how often the clone was seen (once, few, many), or a class if it is expanded.

J gene: TRBJ2-7
D gene: NA
V gene: TRBV28
clone size: NA
CDR3 protein: CASSPQGGVGYEQYF
CDR3 DNA: TGTGCCAGCAGCCCCCAGGGGGGAGTGGGCTACGAGCAGTACTTC

J gene: TRBJ2-1
D gene: TRBD2
V gene: TRBV27
clone size: NA
CDR3 protein: CASSFRGRGPSGRSYNEQFF
CDR3 DNA: TGTGCCAGCAGTTTCCGAGGCAGGGGTCCTAGCGGGAGATCCTACAATGAGCAGTTCTTC

J gene: TRBJ2-1
D gene: TRBD2
V gene: TRBV19
clone size: NA
CDR3 protein: CASRRTSGTTYNEQFF
CDR3 DNA: TGTGCCAGTAGACGGACTAGCGGGACCACCTACAATGAGCAGTTCTTC

J gene: TRBJ2-1
D gene: TRBD2
V gene: TRBV11-3
clone size: NA
CDR3 protein: CASSLGSGLDNNEQFF
CDR3 DNA: TGTGCCAGCAGCTTAGGGTCGGGACTAGATAACAATGAGCAGTTCTTC

J gene: TRBJ2-1
D gene: TRBD2
V gene: TRBV7-2
clone size: NA
CDR3 protein: CASSLVSGRASNEQFF
CDR3 DNA: TGTGCCAGCAGCTTAGTAAGCGGGAGGGCCTCCAATGAGCAGTTCTTC

J gene: TRBJ2-3
D gene: NA
V gene: TRBV5-6
clone size: NA
CDR3 protein: CASSSRLRDIIPDTQYF
CDR3 DNA: TGTGCCAGCAGCTCTAGACTCCGGGACATAATCCCCGATACGCAGTATTTT

J gene: TRBJ1-1
D gene: TRBD1
V gene: TRBV14
clone size: NA
CDR3 protein: CASSQVGRDRNTEAFF
CDR3 DNA: TGTGCCAGCAGCCAAGTTGGTAGGGACAGGAACACTGAAGCTTTCTTT

J gene: TRBJ2-7
D gene: TRBD2
V gene: TRBV19
clone size: NA
CDR3 protein: CASTPKPGGHEQYF
CDR3 DNA: TGTGCCAGTACTCCTAAACCGGGAGGCCACGAGCAGTACTTC

J gene: TRBJ1-5
D gene: TRBD1
V gene: TRBV19
clone size: NA
CDR3 protein: CASSIDGTGLSVNQPQHF
CDR3 DNA: TGTGCCAGTAGTATAGACGGGACAGGGTTATCGGTCAATCAGCCCCAGCATTTT

J gene: TRBJ2-1
D gene: TRBD2
V gene: TRBV27
clone size: NA
CDR3 protein: CASSSLSGRAGHEQFF
CDR3 DNA: TGTGCCAGCAGTTCCCTAAGCGGGAGGGCCGGCCATGAGCAGTTCTTC

J gene: TRBJ2-1
D gene: TRBD1
V gene: TRBV5-1
clone size: NA
CDR3 protein: CASSARLGTGAYEQFF
CDR3 DNA: TGCGCCAGCAGCGCCCGTTTAGGGACAGGGGCCTATGAGCAGTTCTTC

J gene: TRBJ1-4
D gene: NA
V gene: TRBV7-8
clone size: NA
CDR3 protein: CASSFTRGNEKLFF
CDR3 DNA: TGTGCCAGCAGCTTTACACGGGGTAATGAAAAACTGTTTTTT

J gene: TRBJ2-5
D gene: TRBD2
V gene: TRBV28
clone size: NA
CDR3 protein: CASSPEGLAGGSGETQYF
CDR3 DNA: TGTGCCAGCAGTCCCGAGGGACTAGCGGGAGGAAGCGGAGAGACCCAGTACTTC

J gene: TRBJ2-7
D gene: NA
V gene: TRBV5-1
clone size: once
CDR3 protein: CASSLHSGGPQEQYF
CDR3 DNA: TGCGCCAGCAGCTTGCATTCGGGGGGCCCTCAGGAGCAGTACTTC

J gene: TRBJ2-1
D gene: TRBD1
V gene: TRBV18
clone size: NA
CDR3 protein: CASSGYGRDDRAYEQFF
CDR3 DNA: TGTGCCAGCTCCGGTTACGGACGGGACGACAGGGCCTATGAGCAGTTCTTC

J gene: TRBJ1-1
D gene: TRBD1
V gene: TRBV18
clone size: NA
CDR3 protein: CASSPQTGFGTEAFF
CDR3 DNA: TGTGCCAGCTCTCCTCAGACAGGGTTCGGCACTGAAGCTTTCTTT

J gene: TRBJ1-2
D gene: NA
V gene: TRBV4-3
clone size: NA
CDR3 protein: CASSQDLGGQAYGYTF
CDR3 DNA: TGCGCCAGCAGCCAAGATTTAGGGGGGCAAGCATATGGCTACACCTTC

J gene: TRBJ2-7
D gene: NA
V gene: TRBV5-1
clone size: NA
CDR3 protein: CASSTDRYEQYF
CDR3 DNA: TGCGCCAGCAGCACGGACCGTTACGAGCAGTACTTC

J gene: TRBJ2-5
D gene: NA
V gene: TRBV2
clone size: NA
CDR3 protein: CASSDRRETQYF
CDR3 DNA: TGTGCCAGCAGTGATAGGAGGGAGACCCAGTACTTC

J gene: TRBJ2-1
D gene: NA
V gene: TRBV19
clone size: NA
CDR3 protein: CASSRRDQGGEQFF
CDR3 DNA: TGTGCCAGTAGCCGAAGGGACCAGGGGGGTGAGCAGTTCTTC

J gene: TRBJ2-1
D gene: NA
V gene: TRBV5-1
clone size: once
CDR3 protein: CASSFSNEQFF
CDR3 DNA: TGCGCCAGCAGCTTCAGCAATGAGCAGTTCTTC

J gene: TRBJ1-2
D gene: TRBD1
V gene: TRBV29-1
clone size: NA
CDR3 protein: CSATTGRINYGYTF
CDR3 DNA: TGCAGCGCGACGACAGGGAGGATTAACTATGGCTACACCTTC

J gene: TRBJ1-5
D gene: NA
V gene: TRBV5-6
clone size: once
CDR3 protein: CASSSSIIFNQPQHF
CDR3 DNA: TGTGCCAGCAGCTCCTCAATAATCTTCAATCAGCCCCAGCATTTT

J gene: TRBJ1-1
D gene: NA
V gene: TRBV15
clone size: NA
CDR3 protein: CATSTRKDWNTEAFF
CDR3 DNA: TGTGCCACCAGCACCCGAAAGGACTGGAACACTGAAGCTTTCTTT

J gene: TRBJ2-7
D gene: NA
V gene: TRBV7-2
clone size: NA
CDR3 protein: CASSLGRVARYEQYF
CDR3 DNA: TGTGCCAGCAGCTTAGGGAGAGTAGCGAGATACGAGCAGTACTTC

J gene: TRBJ2-2
D gene: TRBD1
V gene: TRBV6-5
clone size: NA
CDR3 protein: CASSYWDRGTGELFF
CDR3 DNA: TGTGCCAGCAGTTACTGGGACAGGGGCACCGGGGAGCTGTTTTTT

J gene: TRBJ2-7
D gene: TRBD1
V gene: TRBV29-1
clone size: NA
CDR3 protein: CSVRDSPNYEQYF
CDR3 DNA: TGCAGCGTTCGGGACAGTCCCAACTACGAGCAGTACTTC

J gene: TRBJ2-7
D gene: TRBD1
V gene: TRBV5-1
clone size: NA
CDR3 protein: CASSLRTGSDEQYF
CDR3 DNA: TGCGCCAGCAGCTTAAGGACAGGGTCCGACGAGCAGTACTTC

J gene: TRBJ2-1
D gene: TRBD2
V gene: TRBV7-3
clone size: NA
CDR3 protein: CASSSGLAASYNEQFF
CDR3 DNA: TGTGCCAGCAGCTCCGGACTAGCGGCCTCCTACAATGAGCAGTTCTTC

J gene: TRBJ2-2
D gene: NA
V gene: TRBV14
clone size: NA
CDR3 protein: CASSQDTGLLNTGELFF
CDR3 DNA: TGTGCCAGCAGCCAAGATACGGGACTCCTGAACACCGGGGAGCTGTTTTTT

J gene: TRBJ2-7
D gene: NA
V gene: TRBV21-1
clone size: NA
CDR3 protein: CASSEGVPYEQYF
CDR3 DNA: TGTGCCAGCAGCGAGGGGGTTCCCTACGAGCAGTACTTC

J gene: TRBJ1-2
D gene: NA
V gene: TRBV18
clone size: once
CDR3 protein: CASSPAGNYGYTF
CDR3 DNA: TGTGCCAGCTCACCAGCAGGCAACTATGGCTACACCTTC

J gene: TRBJ2-1
D gene: NA
V gene: TRBV10-3
clone size: NA
CDR3 protein: CAISDSDEKQFF
CDR3 DNA: TGTGCCATCAGTGACTCTGATGAGAAGCAGTTCTTC

J gene: TRBJ2-2
D gene: NA
V gene: TRBV27
clone size: NA
CDR3 protein: CASSLLIRDTLGGELFF
CDR3 DNA: TGTGCCAGCAGTTTATTGATCCGGGACACACTGGGCGGGGAGCTGTTTTTT

J gene: TRBJ2-5
D gene: NA
V gene: TRBV30
clone size: NA
CDR3 protein: CAWSVQKETQYF
CDR3 DNA: TGTGCCTGGAGTGTACAGAAAGAGACCCAGTACTTC

J gene: TRBJ2-3
D gene: NA
V gene: TRBV27
clone size: NA
CDR3 protein: CASSLRGWGLILTDTQYF
CDR3 DNA: TGTGCCAGCAGTTTGAGGGGCTGGGGCCTCATACTCACAGATACGCAGTATTTT

J gene: TRBJ2-7
D gene: NA
V gene: TRBV30
clone size: NA
CDR3 protein: CAWSVMSEQYF
CDR3 DNA: TGTGCCTGGAGTGTGATGAGCGAGCAGTACTTC

J gene: TRBJ1-1
D gene: NA
V gene: TRBV5-1
clone size: NA
CDR3 protein: CASSIWDGNTEAFF
CDR3 DNA: TGCGCCAGCAGCATCTGGGACGGAAACACTGAAGCTTTCTTT

J gene: TRBJ2-1
D gene: NA
V gene: TRBV11-2
clone size: NA
CDR3 protein: CASSLSALRDYNEQFF
CDR3 DNA: TGTGCCAGCAGCTTAAGTGCCCTTCGGGACTACAATGAGCAGTTCTTC

J gene: TRBJ1-5
D gene: NA
V gene: TRBV10-2
clone size: NA
CDR3 protein: CATAVGARSNQPQHF
CDR3 DNA: TGCGCCACGGCCGTTGGGGCGCGGAGCAATCAGCCCCAGCATTTT

J gene: TRBJ1-2
D gene: NA
V gene: TRBV18
clone size: NA
CDR3 protein: CASSLGVDGYTF
CDR3 DNA: TGTGCCAGCTCATTGGGAGTGGATGGCTACACCTTC

J gene: TRBJ2-1
D gene: NA
V gene: TRBV7-9
clone size: NA
CDR3 protein: CASSLREVLEQFF
CDR3 DNA: TGTGCCAGCAGCTTAAGAGAGGTTCTTGAGCAGTTCTTC

J gene: TRBJ1-1
D gene: NA
V gene: TRBV6-5
clone size: NA
CDR3 protein: CASSYSSLGWVTEAFF
CDR3 DNA: TGTGCCAGCAGTTACTCGTCCTTGGGTTGGGTCACTGAAGCTTTCTTT

J gene: TRBJ2-1
D gene: TRBD1
V gene: TRBV27
clone size: NA
CDR3 protein: CASSSLYPDRGPYNEQFF
CDR3 DNA: TGTGCCAGCAGTTCACTATACCCAGACAGGGGCCCCTACAATGAGCAGTTCTTC

J gene: TRBJ2-2
D gene: NA
V gene: TRBV19
clone size: once
CDR3 protein: CASNSPGGTGELFF
CDR3 DNA: TGTGCCAGTAATTCCCCCGGGGGCACCGGGGAGCTGTTTTTT

J gene: TRBJ2-3
D gene: TRBD2
V gene: TRBV29-1
clone size: NA
CDR3 protein: CSAKTSGRATDTQYF
CDR3 DNA: TGCAGCGCTAAAACTAGCGGGAGGGCCACAGATACGCAGTATTTT

J gene: TRBJ2-1
D gene: TRBD2
V gene: TRBV29-1
clone size: NA
CDR3 protein: CSVSGLADHEQFF
CDR3 DNA: TGCAGCGTCAGTGGACTAGCGGATCATGAGCAGTTCTTC

J gene: TRBJ2-2
D gene: NA
V gene: TRBV19
clone size: NA
CDR3 protein: CASRQGFDTGELFF
CDR3 DNA: TGTGCCAGTAGGCAGGGATTCGACACCGGGGAGCTGTTTTTT

J gene: TRBJ2-2
D gene: NA
V gene: TRBV28
clone size: once
CDR3 protein: CASSSIKRRDSNTGELFF
CDR3 DNA: TGTGCCAGCAGTTCAATCAAGCGGAGGGACAGTAACACCGGGGAGCTGTTTTTT

J gene: TRBJ2-1
D gene: TRBD2
V gene: TRBV6-4
clone size: once
CDR3 protein: CASSDEAGGNNEQFF
CDR3 DNA: TGTGCCAGCAGTGACGAAGCGGGAGGGAACAATGAGCAGTTCTTC

J gene: TRBJ2-5
D gene: NA
V gene: TRBV7-9
clone size: NA
CDR3 protein: CASSLTNGETQYF
CDR3 DNA: TGTGCCAGCAGCTTGACAAATGGGGAGACCCAGTACTTC

J gene: TRBJ2-1
D gene: NA
V gene: TRBV5-4
clone size: NA
CDR3 protein: CASSKDLISYNEQFF
CDR3 DNA: TGTGCCAGCAGCAAGGACTTGATCTCCTACAATGAGCAGTTCTTC

J gene: TRBJ1-4
D gene: TRBD1
V gene: TRBV6-5
clone size: NA
CDR3 protein: CASSYSNRQGGEKLFF
CDR3 DNA: TGTGCCAGCAGTTACTCGAACCGACAGGGCGGCGAAAAACTGTTTTTT